The 32 T cell receptor beta chains below come from one sample, sequenced in a study of shared clonotypes between healthy human individuals. Libraries were prepared by immunoSEQ multiplex PCR; TCRdb keeps only in-frame clonotypes and omits some of them. The table records about 600,000 clones, around 97% of them present only once. Sequencing was carried out using naive CD4+ T cells sorted from blood. Subset in this sample: CD45RA+ positively selected. These receptors came from a woman in her 30s in good health.

The sample holds one count of this clone. The chain links TRBV28 to TRBJ1-4; tentative D call: TRBD1 (5 bases). The CDR3 contains 14 residues. V was clipped by 3 bases and J by 5 bases, with 10 bases between them. In germline, CDR1 is MDHEN, CDR2 SYDVKM. The CDR3 is CASSFGGVNEKLFF. CDR3 coding DNA: TGTGCCAGCAGTTTCGGGGGAGTAAATGAAAAACTGTTTTTT. Based on the CDR3 plus reference TRBV28 and TRBJ1-4, the full variable domain is DVKVTQSSRYLVKRTGEKVFLECVQDMDHENMFWYRQDPGLGLRLIYFSYDVKMKEKGDIPEGYSVSREKKERFSLILESASTNQTSMYLCASSFGGVNEKLFFGSGTQLSVL.

This chain uses TRBV6-5 with TRBJ1-5, with D tentatively TRBD1 (5 bases). Germline V gene data show CDR1 as MNHEY and CDR2 as SVGAGI. Trimming shortened V by 6 bases and J by 5 bases, and 17 bases separated the two germline ends. The length of the CDR3 is 15 residues. CDR3: CASSPQSGTHQPQHF. DNA for the CDR3: TGTGCCAGCAGCCCCCAATCAGGGACTCATCAGCCCCAGCATTTT.

As regards this clone: Other DNA sequences in this specimen translate into the identical CDR3. The DNA for the CDR3 is TGTGCCAGCAGCCTCGGACAGGGGAACACTGAAGCTTTCTTT. Amino acids: CASSLGQGNTEAFF. The chain links TRBV28 to TRBJ1-1; 8 bases align to TRBD1. Per germline, CDR1 MDHEN and CDR2 SYDVKM. V dropped 6 bases and J dropped 1; count of bases not matched to a gene: 4. The CDR3 consists of 14 residues.

The chain employs TRBV6-5 and TRBJ2-5; unclear D gene. Trimming removed 4 bases at V and 2 bases at J, with 8 bases between. The CDR3 length is 13 residues. CDR1 is MNHEY and CDR2 is SVGAGI in the germline V gene. CDR3 sequence reads: CASSSRVQETQYF. The CDR3 DNA reads TGTGCCAGCAGTTCACGGGTACAAGAGACCCAGTACTTC.

The genes are TRBV19 and TRBJ2-5; D remains unclear. This CDR3 region has 16 residues. The germline gives CDR1 LNHDA, CDR2 SQIVND (reference sequence). The germline V and J ends were trimmed by 5 bases and 2 bases, with 18 bases remaining between them. Written as DNA, the CDR3 is TGTGCCAGTAGTTTAGGGATTACTCCCCCACAAGAGACCCAGTACTTC. It specifies CASSLGITPPQETQYF.

The chain joins TRBV28 to TRBJ1-4, with a possible D match to TRBD1 (5 bases). Between the trimmed V and J ends, which lost 5 bases and 0 bases, there was a span of 13 bases. Germline loops: CDR1 MDHEN, CDR2 SYDVKM. This CDR3 has 16 residues. In DNA form, the CDR3 reads TGTGCCAGCAGTCTTCGGACACCTGCAACTAATGAAAAACTGTTTTTT. The encoded protein is CASSLRTPATNEKLFF. The entire variable domain, with the rest obtained from reference TRBV28 and TRBJ1-4, is as follows: DVKVTQSSRYLVKRTGEKVFLECVQDMDHENMFWYRQDPGLGLRLIYFSYDVKMKEKGDIPEGYSVSREKKERFSLILESASTNQTSMYLCASSLRTPATNEKLFFGSGTQLSVL.

The J gene is TRBJ2-2, the V gene TRBV6-6; 8 bases fit TRBD1. The germline V gene has CDR1 MNHNY and CDR2 SVGAGI (reference sequence). The CDR3 contains 15 residues. With V trimmed by 6 bases and J by 4 bases, 7 bases remained unmatched. The CDR3 DNA sequence: TGTGCCAGCAGAGCCGACAGGGGAAGCACCGGGGAGCTGTTTTTT. Its protein product is CASRADRGSTGELFF.

The V gene is TRBV5-1, the J gene TRBJ2-1; 10 bases align to TRBD2. V was pared by 2 bases and J by 1 base, with 3 bases of the junction left unmatched. Per the germline V gene, CDR1 is SGHRS and CDR2 is YFSETQ. The CDR3 sequence is 16 residues long. CDR3 amino acids: CASSLLAGRSYNEQFF. The CDR3 bases are TGCGCCAGCAGCTTACTAGCGGGAAGATCCTACAATGAGCAGTTCTTC.

The chain combines TRBV7-9 with TRBJ2-7; 15 bases are shared with TRBD2. The CDR3 is 17 residues long. Germline CDR1 and CDR2: SEHNR and FQNEAQ (reference sequence). With 1 base clipped from V and 4 bases from J, the junction kept 5 bases outside the gene matches. The CDR3, as DNA: TGTGCCAGCAGCTTAGGGACTAGCGGGAGGGCCGAGTACGAGCAGTACTTC. Translated: CASSLGTSGRAEYEQYF.

The J gene is TRBJ1-3, the V gene TRBV28; 9 bases line up with TRBD1. This CDR3 is 16 amino acids long. From germline, CDR1 is MDHEN and CDR2 SYDVKM. V was clipped by 7 bases and J by 2 bases; unmatched bases: 9. CDR3 residues: CASTPLQGAPGNTIYF. CDR3 DNA sequence: TGTGCCAGCACCCCGTTACAGGGGGCCCCTGGAAACACCATATATTTT.

The rearrangement uses TRBV2 and TRBJ2-7; possible D gene TRBD1, 6 bases. The germline CDR1 and CDR2 sequences are SNHLY and FYNNEI. This CDR3 region has 13 residues. V lost 8 bases, J lost 4 bases, and 15 bases lay in between. As DNA, the CDR3 is TGTGCCAGCTTGGCCAGGGGTCTGTACGAGCAGTACTTC. Its protein is CASLARGLYEQYF.

The chain has TRBV7-9 and TRBJ1-2, with TRBD1 matching 7 bases. CDR1 is SEHNR, CDR2 FQNEAQ, per germline (reference sequence). Germline trimming cut 2 bases from V and 6 bases from J; bases unmatched to any gene: 6. This CDR3 contains 14 residues. The CDR3 here is CASSLTEGADGYTF. CDR3 sequence (DNA): TGTGCCAGCAGCTTAACGGAGGGGGCGGATGGCTACACCTTC.

The chain joins TRBV28 to TRBJ2-1, with D possibly being TRBD2 (7 bases). Germline V lookup: CDR1 MDHEN, CDR2 SYDVKM. V lost 1 base and J 8 bases, leaving 21 bases between the germline ends. CDR3 length: 17 residues. This CDR3 is CASSLSGWQGRVYEQFF. The CDR3 nucleotides read TGTGCCAGCAGTTTATCAGGGTGGCAGGGGAGGGTCTATGAGCAGTTCTTC.

This rearrangement joins TRBV4-1 to TRBJ1-3; D uncertain. The CDR3 extends over 13 amino acids. CDR1 and CDR2 (germline): MGHRA, YSYEKL. V was pared by 0 bases and J by 4 bases, with 4 bases between. The CDR3 region is CASSQDEGNTIYF. CDR3 sequence (DNA): TGCGCCAGCAGCCAAGATGAGGGAAACACCATATATTTT.

This sequence joins TRBV4-1 and TRBJ2-1; D is perhaps TRBD1 (5 bases). V shed 4 bases and J shed 3 bases, with 19 bases lying between them. CDR1 MGHRA and CDR2 YSYEKL come from the germline V gene. This CDR3 has 17 amino acids. In DNA, the CDR3 is TGCGCCAGCAGCCCAGGGCGGATGGTGACGAACTACAATGAGCAGTTCTTC. The encoded protein is CASSPGRMVTNYNEQFF.

This rearrangement joins TRBV7-2 to TRBJ1-2, with D unclear. V was cut by 5 bases and J by 3 bases, with 10 bases left in between. In germline, CDR1 is SGHTA, CDR2 FQGNSA. This CDR3 is built from 13 residues. CDR3 loop: CASSPLRDYGYTF. The CDR3 region has the DNA TGTGCCAGCAGCCCCCTGCGTGACTATGGCTACACCTTC.

V gene TRBV5-1 combines with J gene TRBJ2-2; no definite D call. Germline V gene lookup returns CDR1 SGHRS and CDR2 YFSETQ. The V end lost 4 bases, the J end lost 3 bases, and 10 bases lay between the germline ends. CDR3 length: 14 amino acids. CDR3 nucleotide sequence: TGCGCCAGCAGCGCCAGCCCTTACACCGGGGAGCTGTTTTTT. Protein product: CASSASPYTGELFF.

The chain links TRBV2 to TRBJ2-3; a weak D match, TRBD1 (5 bases). V lost 4 bases and J 3 bases, leaving 11 bases between the germline ends. The CDR3 has 14 amino acids. Per the germline V gene, CDR1 is SNHLY and CDR2 is FYNNEI. DNA for the CDR3: TGTGCCAGCAGTGTGCAGGGAATGACAGATACGCAGTATTTT. It is translated as CASSVQGMTDTQYF.

This chain uses TRBV10-1 with TRBJ2-7, with 8 bases fitting TRBD1. This CDR3 is built from 16 residues. Per the germline V gene, CDR1 is WNHNN and CDR2 is SYGVQD (reference sequence). V lost 3 bases, J lost 6 bases, and 13 bases stayed unmatched. In nucleotides, the CDR3 is TGCGCCAGCAGTGAACCCGAGGGGCAGGGGGCTGCCGAGCAGTACTTC. Translated: CASSEPEGQGAAEQYF.

The chain combines TRBV30 with TRBJ2-5, with D tentatively TRBD1 or TRBD2 (7 bases each). Trimming took off 2 bases at V and 11 bases at J, with 18 bases between the two ends. The CDR3 runs to 13 residues. Germline V gives CDR1 GTSNPN, CDR2 SVGIG (reference sequence). CDR3 protein: CAWSPTGAGEQYF. The CDR3 nucleotides read TGTGCCTGGAGTCCCACAGGGGCGGGGGAGCAGTACTTC.

This chain joins TRBV4-2 and TRBJ2-7, with no clear D. Germline V gene lookup returns CDR1 LGHNA and CDR2 YNFKEQ. Trimming cost V 1 base and J 0 bases, with 7 bases left between them. The CDR3 contains 14 residues. CDR3 residues: CASSQGSNSYEQYF. CDR3 nucleotide sequence: TGTGCCAGCAGCCAAGGGTCAAACTCCTACGAGCAGTACTTC.

The CDR3 nucleotides are TGTGCCAGCAGCCCGATAAGAGCCCCGAACACCGGGGAGCTGTTTTTT. It yields the protein CASSPIRAPNTGELFF. The rearrangement joins TRBV7-6 to TRBJ2-2; no firm D call. In germline, CDR1 is SGHVS, CDR2 FNYEAQ. The V end lost 5 bases, the J end lost 0 bases, and 13 bases lay between the germline ends. The CDR3 is 16 amino acids.

CDR3 loop: CASSQDPAGQSEKLFF. CDR3 DNA sequence: TGTGCCAGCAGCCAAGACCCGGCAGGGCAGAGTGAAAAACTGTTTTTT. The J gene is TRBJ1-4, the V gene TRBV7-9; possible D gene TRBD1, 5 bases. The CDR3 totals 16 residues. Germline CDR1 is SEHNR and CDR2 is FQNEAQ (reference sequence). Trimming shortened V by 5 bases and J by 7 bases, and 20 bases separated the two germline ends.

The genes are TRBV10-2 and TRBJ2-1; D is unresolved. V gave up 6 bases and J gave up 6 bases, with 9 bases separating them. The CDR3 extends over 12 amino acids. Germline assignment: CDR1 WSHSY and CDR2 SAAADI. The CDR3 nucleotides are TGCGCCAGCAGCCCCGGGTCCAATGAGCAGTTCTTC. It translates to CASSPGSNEQFF.

The V gene is TRBV2, the J gene TRBJ2-7, with TRBD2 identical over 9 bases. In germline, CDR1 is SNHLY, CDR2 FYNNEI. The CDR3 spans 15 residues. After removal of 4 bases from V and 1 base from J, the junction contained 5 bases not matched to a gene. CDR3 coding DNA: TGTGCCAGCAGTGTGGGCCTAGCGGGATCCTACGAGCAGTACTTC. Its protein product is CASSVGLAGSYEQYF.

The gene calls are TRBV6-5 and TRBJ1-4; maybe TRBD1 (6 bases). V lost 6 bases and J lost 8, with 19 bases in between. The CDR3 spans 15 residues. The germline V gene has CDR1 MNHEY and CDR2 SVGAGI. CDR3 in amino acids: CASRRTQGVYEKLFF. The DNA of the CDR3 is TGTGCCAGCAGACGCACACAGGGCGTATACGAAAAACTGTTTTTT.

About this clone itself: The same CDR3 arises from other DNA sequences in this sample as well. The chain uses TRBV27 and TRBJ1-1; tentatively, D is TRBD1 (5 bases). The CDR3 length is 13 residues. Germline loops: CDR1 MNHEY, CDR2 SMNVEV (reference sequence). Trimming left V 5 bases short and J 1 base short, with 8 bases between. The CDR3 sequence: CASSAQGNTEAFF. The CDR3 nucleotides read TGTGCCAGCAGTGCCCAGGGGAACACTGAAGCTTTCTTT.

CDR3: CASGLGGSSYNEQFF. CDR3 nucleotide sequence: TGTGCCAGCGGCCTTGGAGGGAGCTCCTACAATGAGCAGTTCTTC. The chain couples TRBV28 to TRBJ2-1, with TRBD2 as a possible D gene (6 bases). V dropped 8 bases and J dropped 0 bases, with 14 bases sitting between them. This CDR3 region has 15 residues. Germline V gene sequence: CDR1 MDHEN, CDR2 SYDVKM.

This chain joins TRBV27 and TRBJ2-5, with a weak D call TRBD1 (5 bases). V shed 4 bases and J shed 5 bases, with 14 bases lying between them. From germline, CDR1 is MNHEY and CDR2 SMNVEV (reference sequence). The CDR3 is 14 amino acids. CDR3 in amino acids: CASSSEQGVETQYF. CDR3 coding DNA: TGTGCCAGCAGTTCGGAGCAGGGTGTGGAGACCCAGTACTTC.

This chain links TRBV28 with TRBJ2-5; TRBD2 might be the D (6 bases). The DNA end is more similar to TRBJ2-7, so the J call may be wrong. Germline CDR1 is MDHEN and CDR2 is SYDVKM. The CDR3 runs 20 residues. The chain's CDR3 is CASSLESTFRIRSGSYEQYF. In DNA, the CDR3 is TGTGCCAGCAGTTTGGAGTCAACCTTCAGGATCCGTAGCGGATCCTACGAGCAGTACTTC.

This clone was seen a single time. The V and J genes are TRBV19 and TRBJ1-6; unclear D gene. V lost 7 bases and J 7 bases, leaving 8 bases between the germline ends. The CDR3 totals 12 residues. Looked up from germline, CDR1 is LNHDA and CDR2 is SQIVND (reference sequence). CDR3 protein: CASKDGNSPLHF. In DNA, the CDR3 is TGTGCCAGTAAGGATGGGAATTCACCCCTCCACTTT.

This chain uses TRBV5-1 with TRBJ2-1; 13 bases fit TRBD2. Germline lookup yields CDR1 SGHRS and CDR2 YFSETQ. The V and J ends lost 4 bases and 2 bases, in that order; junction bases with no gene match: 3. The CDR3 has 16 amino acids. The CDR3 region has the DNA TGCGCCAGCAGCGGGACTAGCGGGATTACCTACAATGAGCAGTTCTTC. Its translation is CASSGTSGITYNEQFF.